The 13 T cell receptor beta chains presented below share a single source sample, sequenced in a study of identical twins. TCRdb called the 5' RACE reads again in MiXCR, with one record for every CDR3 protein. The table lists approximately 680,000 distinct CDR3 sequences, just over 7% of them singletons. Another study also made use of these data, one on yellow fever vaccine responses in identical twins.

Sequencing input: PBMCs. All receptors come from a young woman in good health.

The J gene is TRBJ2-1, the V gene TRBV10-1, with TRBD1 identical over 9 bases. The germline V gene encodes CDR1 WNHNN and CDR2 SYGVQD (reference sequence). This CDR3 is 14 amino acids long. V was pared by 2 bases and J by 7 bases, with 3 bases of the junction left unmatched. The CDR3 reads CASSETGGENEQFF. The CDR3 coding sequence is TGCGCCAGCAGTGAGACAGGGGGCGAGAATGAGCAGTTCTTC.

The V gene is TRBV5-1, the J gene TRBJ2-1; the match to TRBD1 covers 9 bases. Germline V gene sequence: CDR1 SGHRS, CDR2 YFSETQ. The J segment lost 4 bases and the V segment lost 2 bases, leaving 13 bases of the junction unmatched. There are 18 residues in the CDR3. The CDR3 region has the DNA TGCGCCAGCAGCTTTTTCGGGACAGGGCTAACGAAGTACAATGAGCAGTTCTTC. Its translation: CASSFFGTGLTKYNEQFF. Full variable domain (rest looked up from reference TRBV5-1 and TRBJ2-1): KAGVTQTPRYLIKTRGQQVTLSCSPISGHRSVSWYQQTPGQGLQFLFEYFSETQRNKGNFPGRFSGRQFSNSRSEMNVSTLELGDSALYLCASSFFGTGLTKYNEQFFGPGTRLTVL.

This clonotype showed up many times. The rearrangement uses TRBV4-1 and TRBJ2-1, with 7 bases aligning to TRBD2. Trimming took 1 base from V and 2 from J; bases not matched to a gene: 5. Germline V lookup: CDR1 MGHRA, CDR2 YSYEKL. The CDR3 consists of 16 residues. The CDR3 spells CASSQGTSAPYNEQFF. In DNA, the CDR3 is TGCGCCAGCAGCCAAGGAACTAGCGCCCCCTACAATGAGCAGTTCTTC.

This clonotype was seen repeatedly, ten times or more. The chain has TRBV12-3 or TRBV12-4 and TRBJ2-5; TRBD1 agrees at 7 bases. V shed 2 bases, J shed 2 bases, and the junction held 5 bases outside the gene matches. The CDR3 totals 15 residues. The CDR3 sequence is CASSLIAGGQETQYF. The CDR3 DNA sequence: TGTGCCAGCAGTTTAATTGCAGGGGGTCAAGAGACCCAGTACTTC.

This clonotype was observed at least ten times. The gene calls are TRBV12-3 or TRBV12-4 and TRBJ2-7; maybe TRBD2 (7 bases). The CDR3 runs to 15 residues. Trimming removed 5 bases at V and 3 bases at J, with 17 bases between. CDR3 amino acids: CASSLGGGGNYEQYF. In DNA, the CDR3 is TGTGCCAGCAGTCTTGGGGGCGGGGGAAACTACGAGCAGTACTTC.

The chain recombines TRBV9 with TRBJ2-7; D uncertain. The CDR3 is 15 residues long. Between the trimmed V and J ends, which lost 0 bases and 0 bases, there was a span of 10 bases. The V gene's germline CDR1 is SGDLS and CDR2 YYNGEE. CDR3 bases: TGTGCCAGCAGCGTAGGCGACTGGAACTCCTACGAGCAGTACTTC. Protein sequence: CASSVGDWNSYEQYF. Using reference TRBV9 and TRBJ2-7 for the parts outside the CDR3, the full variable domain is DSGVTQTPKHLITATGQRVTLRCSPRSGDLSVYWYQQSLDQGLQFLIQYYNGEERAKGNILERFSAQQFPDLHSELNLSSLELGDSALYFCASSVGDWNSYEQYFGPGTRLTVT.

The table lists this clonotype with a few counts. The V call is TRBV13, the J call TRBJ2-7; D is uncertain. This CDR3 is 16 amino acids long. V gave up 1 base and J gave up 2 bases, with 15 bases separating them. Germline CDR1 reads PRHDT; CDR2 reads FYEKMQ (reference sequence). The CDR3 bases are TGTGCCAGCAGCTTAGCCGCTGACGGCCCGACCTACGAGCAGTACTTC. The encoded protein is CASSLAADGPTYEQYF.

The table lists this clonotype with many counts. V is TRBV5-1 and J is TRBJ2-1; maybe TRBD2 (6 bases). With 1 base removed from V and 4 bases from J, the gap between germline ends came to 15 bases. The CDR3 consists of 16 residues. CDR1 is SGHRS and CDR2 is YFSETQ in the germline V gene. In DNA form, the CDR3 reads TGCGCCAGCAGCTTGTTTAGCCGCGGGGATTACAATGAGCAGTTCTTC. Its translation: CASSLFSRGDYNEQFF.

The J gene is TRBJ1-1, the V gene TRBV5-1; the D gene is possibly TRBD1 (5 bases). V was cut by 7 bases and J by 0 bases, with 19 bases left in between. Germline V gene sequence: CDR1 SGHRS, CDR2 YFSETQ. The CDR3 runs 16 residues. CDR3 protein: CASQAGTLSLNTEAFF. CDR3 in DNA: TGCGCCAGCCAGGCGGGGACGTTGAGCCTGAACACTGAAGCTTTCTTT.

This clonotype was seen more than once but under ten times. This chain connects TRBV10-3 to TRBJ2-3; TRBD2 might be the D (6 bases). Germline V gene sequence: CDR1 ENHRY, CDR2 SYGVKD. Trimming removed 3 bases from V and 1 base from J, with 17 bases in between. The CDR3 is 17 residues long. CDR3: CAISDRLEVDGTDTQYF. The CDR3 bases are TGTGCCATCAGTGACAGACTAGAGGTAGACGGCACAGATACGCAGTATTTT.

There are a few counts of this clonotype. The chain carries TRBV5-1 and TRBJ2-7; 9 positions agree with TRBD1. Germline loops: CDR1 SGHRS, CDR2 YFSETQ. The CDR3 runs to 13 residues. Unmatched junction bases numbered 2, after V lost 1 base and J lost 6 bases. The CDR3 nucleotides are TGCGCCAGCAGCTTGCAGGACAGGGGCGAGCAGTACTTC. It yields the protein CASSLQDRGEQYF.

This clonotype came up many times. This chain links TRBV5-5 with TRBJ1-5; D unresolved. This CDR3 has 14 amino acids. Trimming shortened V by 4 bases and J by 9 bases, and 17 bases separated the two germline ends. Germline V gives CDR1 SGHKS, CDR2 YYEKEE (reference sequence). CDR3 sequence reads: CASSLDVAGGPQHF. The CDR3 nucleotides read TGTGCCAGCAGCCTAGATGTCGCGGGCGGGCCCCAGCATTTT.

This clonotype was picked up many times. The chain is built from TRBV20-1 and TRBJ2-1; D is perhaps TRBD1 (7 bases). There are 13 residues in the CDR3. Germline CDR1 is DFQATT and CDR2 is SNEGSKA (reference sequence). CDR3 nucleotides: TGCAGCCCGGGGGCAGGGGGTGTCAATGAGCAGTTCTTC. Residues: CSPGAGGVNEQFF.